These 27 T cell receptor beta chains were sequenced from one sample in a study of CD8+CD57+ T cells in acquired aplastic anemia. TCR beta VDJ and CDR3 profiling used genomic DNA as template. A single record per CDR3 protein comes from TCRdb applying MiXCR to the reads. Of some 200,000 distinct CDR3 sequences in the sample, approximately 50% were seen once. Only patients with CD8+CD57+ cell expansion on flow cytometry were chosen for sequencing. Specimen: sorted CD4+, CD8+, or CD8+CD57+ T cells (not recorded which) from PBMCs. These receptors all come from a human donor with aplastic anemia.

The J gene is TRBJ2-7, the V gene TRBV19; D remains unclear. The V end lost 5 bases, the J end lost 4 bases, and 18 bases lay between the germline ends. In germline, CDR1 is LNHDA, CDR2 SQIVND (reference sequence). The CDR3 consists of 15 residues. CDR3 loop: CASSPPGKVTYEQYF. CDR3 DNA: TGTGCCAGTAGTCCCCCGGGCAAGGTGACTTACGAGCAGTACTTC.

This clonotype was picked up many times. V is TRBV15 and J is TRBJ2-7; 14 bases map to TRBD2. Trimming cost V 3 bases and J 5 bases; bases outside gene matches: 6. The CDR3 is 16 residues long. Per germline, CDR1 LNHNV and CDR2 YYDKDF (reference sequence). CDR3 region: CATSRATSGRGHEQYF. The CDR3 DNA reads as TGTGCCACCAGCAGGGCGACTAGCGGGAGGGGCCACGAGCAGTACTTC.

Points on this clonotype: This CDR3 is missing its conserved last phenylalanine or tryptophan, likely due to a read error. In DNA, the CDR3 is TGTGCCATCAGTGAGGAGGGTCAGCAAGAGACCCAGTACTCC. Translated: CAISEEGQQETQYS. The V and J genes are TRBV10-3 and TRBJ2-5, with D possibly TRBD2 on 5 matching bases. The CDR3 is 14 amino acids. Germline assignment: CDR1 ENHRY and CDR2 SYGVKD. V lost 2 bases, J lost 2 bases, and 9 bases lay in between.

The chain recombines TRBV7-2 with TRBJ1-6; D is ambiguous. V was shortened by 3 bases and J by 15 bases, with 15 bases between the two germline ends. Germline values: CDR1 SGHTA, CDR2 FQGNSA. This CDR3 is built from 13 residues. This CDR3 is CASSFSGPSSLHF. DNA of the CDR3: TGTGCCAGCAGCTTTTCTGGCCCTTCAAGCCTCCACTTT.

Comment on this clonotype: This clone may be a read error of a much larger clone one base away. As the CDR3 is not closed by the conserved phenylalanine or tryptophan, this likely results from a read error. The V call is TRBV6-1, the J call TRBJ1-3; TRBD1 matches at 7 bases. The CDR3 length is 14 residues. Losses at the gene ends were 6 bases for V and 4 bases for J; bases not matched to a gene: 6. CDR1 is MNHNS, CDR2 SASEGT, per germline. The CDR3 nucleotides read TGTGCCAGCAGCCTGACAGGGAGCGGAAACACCATATATCTT. Encoded protein: CASSLTGSGNTIYL.

This clonotype was detected ten times or more. The chain uses TRBV18 and TRBJ2-7; no reliable D call. The CDR3 has 11 amino acids. The V end lost 3 bases, the J end lost 7 bases, and 7 bases lay between the germline ends. The germline V gene encodes CDR1 KGHSH and CDR2 LQKENI. For the CDR3, the DNA is TGTGCCAGCTCACCCGCTTTGGAGCAGTACTTC. Its translation is CASSPALEQYF.

This clonotype was seen repeatedly, ten times or more. The chain carries TRBV20-1 and TRBJ1-2; D gene uncertain. The ends were cut back, 3 bases at V and 5 bases at J, with 10 bases in the middle. This CDR3 is 12 amino acids long. In germline, CDR1 is DFQATT, CDR2 SNEGSKA (reference sequence). CDR3 residues: CSASLRDYGYTF. The CDR3 DNA reads as TGCAGTGCTAGCTTGCGGGATTATGGCTACACCTTC.

This clonotype appeared many times. The rearrangement uses TRBV11-2 and TRBJ1-2, with a tentative D call TRBD1 (5 bases). Germline lookup yields CDR1 SGHAT and CDR2 FQNNGV. Trimming removed 4 bases from V and 4 bases from J, with 13 bases in between. The CDR3 is 14 residues long. The CDR3 protein is CASSSLQGSYGYTF. CDR3 DNA sequence: TGTGCCAGCAGCTCTCTGCAGGGAAGCTATGGCTACACCTTC.

This clonotype has a handful of counts. The V call is TRBV2, the J call TRBJ1-1; D may be TRBD1 (5 bases). This CDR3 has 13 amino acids. The germline CDR1 and CDR2 sequences are SNHLY and FYNNEI. V was pared by 9 bases and J by 1 base, with 12 bases between. The CDR3 DNA reads as TGTGCCAGTCTCAGGGCTCCGAACACTGAAGCTTTCTTT. This codes for CASLRAPNTEAFF.

This rearrangement joins TRBV12-3 or TRBV12-4 to TRBJ1-6; 7 nucleotides match TRBD1. V was clipped by 5 bases and J by 13 bases; unmatched bases: 8. The CDR3 extends over 13 amino acids. CDR3 amino acids: CASSGQVGTPLHF. CDR3 nucleotide sequence: TGTGCCAGCAGTGGACAGGTCGGGACGCCCCTCCACTTT.

The chain links TRBV12-3 or TRBV12-4 to TRBJ2-1, with D possibly TRBD2 on 6 matching bases. The CDR3 has 13 amino acids. V lost 9 bases and J 6 bases, leaving 15 bases between the germline ends. The CDR3 nucleotides read TGTGCCAGTCAGCCTCCCGGGAGCAATGAGCAGTTCTTC. Encoded protein: CASQPPGSNEQFF.

This clonotype was seen ten or more times. The chain has TRBV29-1 and TRBJ1-2; D unclear. From germline, CDR1 is SQVTM and CDR2 ANQGSEA. CDR3 size: 12 residues. V lost 4 bases, J lost 2 bases, and 8 bases lay in between. CDR3 sequence (DNA): TGCAGCGTTGGCGGTTCCAACTATGGCTACACCTTC. Protein sequence: CSVGGSNYGYTF.

This clonotype was counted between two and nine times. The V gene is TRBV30, the J gene TRBJ1-6; no definite D call. CDR3 length: 14 residues. The V end lost 7 bases, the J end lost 6 bases, and 16 bases lay between the germline ends. CDR1 and CDR2 (germline): GTSNPN, SVGIG (reference sequence). CDR3 loop: CAYTTGPTNSPLHF. The CDR3, as DNA: TGTGCCTACACTACGGGCCCAACTAATTCACCCCTCCACTTT.

This clonotype was observed many times. The chain couples TRBV5-1 to TRBJ1-2; possible D gene TRBD1, 5 bases. CDR3 length: 13 amino acids. Germline assignment: CDR1 SGHRS and CDR2 YFSETQ. V was clipped by 4 bases and J by 10 bases, with 17 bases between them. The CDR3 DNA reads TGCGCCAGCAGCACGGGATCCAGGGTCGACTACACCTTC. Its protein product is CASSTGSRVDYTF. The full variable domain, rest sourced from reference TRBV5-1 and TRBJ1-2, is KAGVTQTPRYLIKTRGQQVTLSCSPISGHRSVSWYQQTPGQGLQFLFEYFSETQRNKGNFPGRFSGRQFSNSRSEMNVSTLELGDSALYLCASSTGSRVDYTFGSGTRLTVV.

The chain couples TRBV6-4 to TRBJ2-1; tentatively, D is TRBD1 (6 bases). This CDR3 is built from 13 residues. The germline gives CDR1 MRHNA, CDR2 SNTAGT. With 6 bases removed from V and 7 bases from J, the gap between germline ends came to 13 bases. In DNA form, the CDR3 reads TGTGCCAGCAGCGTACTACAGGGAAATGAGCAGTTCTTC. It is translated as CASSVLQGNEQFF.

Remarks on this clonotype: A much larger clone lies a single base off, so this may be a read error. The chain employs TRBV11-3 and TRBJ2-1; 7 bases fit TRBD1. This CDR3 has 13 residues. Germline V lookup: CDR1 SGHNT, CDR2 YENEEA. CDR3 residues: CAGSRQGRNEQFF. Written as DNA, the CDR3 is TGTGCCGGCAGTCGACAGGGTCGAAATGAGCAGTTCTTC.

In its sample, this clonotype was seen many times. One junction end does not reproduce the germline sequence, and a read error may be involved. The chain joins TRBV7-7 to TRBJ2-2; 7 bases agree with TRBD1. The CDR3 has 13 residues. Germline V lookup: CDR1 SSHAT, CDR2 FNYEAQ (reference sequence). CDR3 protein: CASSRDSTGELFF. The DNA for the CDR3 is TGTGCTAGCAGCCGGGACAGCACCGGGGAGCTGTTTTTT.

This clonotype appeared a few times. A much larger clone differs by one base, so this may be a read error. The V gene is TRBV29-1, the J gene TRBJ1-1; D is unclear. The CDR3 extends over 16 amino acids. CDR1 is SQVTM, CDR2 ANQGSEA, per germline. CDR3 sequence reads: CNGPWVLACEDTEAFF. The CDR3 DNA reads as TGCAACGGCCCCTGGGTCCTCGCGTGCGAGGACACTGAAGCTTTCTTT.

This clonotype has only one observation. The chain uses TRBV29-1 and TRBJ2-7, with 9 bases lining up with TRBD1. Trimming took 4 bases from V and 3 from J; bases not matched to a gene: 7. The germline gives CDR1 SQVTM, CDR2 ANQGSEA. CDR3 length: 14 residues. The CDR3 is CSVVGPGQGYEQYF. The CDR3 DNA sequence: TGCAGCGTTGTGGGACCGGGACAGGGCTACGAGCAGTACTTC.

In its sample, this clonotype was seen many times. The chain carries TRBV19 and TRBJ1-1; perhaps TRBD1 as D (6 bases). Trimming took off 5 bases at V and 0 bases at J, with 16 bases between the two ends. This CDR3 has 16 residues. In germline, CDR1 is LNHDA, CDR2 SQIVND (reference sequence). CDR3 DNA: TGTGCCAGTAGTGGGTACAGGGTCGGAATGAACACTGAAGCTTTCTTT. Its translation is CASSGYRVGMNTEAFF.

The rearrangement uses TRBV15 and TRBJ2-3, with D maybe TRBD1 (5 bases). Germline loops: CDR1 LNHNV, CDR2 YYDKDF (reference sequence). The CDR3 has 21 amino acids. Trimming took off 1 base at V and 0 bases at J, with 26 bases between the two ends. DNA of the CDR3: TGTGCCACCAGCAGAGTTGGTTTTGGGGCTTTCGGGCAGAAGAGCACAGATACGCAGTATTTT. This sequence encodes CATSRVGFGAFGQKSTDTQYF.

V usage is TRBV6-1 and J usage is TRBJ2-2, with a tentative D call TRBD2 (5 bases). Germline loops: CDR1 MNHNS, CDR2 SASEGT. Trimming took off 5 bases at V and 2 bases at J, with 12 bases between the two ends. The CDR3 is 15 amino acids. The CDR3 loop is CASSKPGGNTGELFF. As DNA, the CDR3 is TGTGCCAGCAGTAAACCTGGAGGAAACACCGGGGAGCTGTTTTTT.

The chain recombines TRBV15 with TRBJ1-2; maybe TRBD1 (5 bases). The CDR3 runs to 13 residues. Germline V CDR1 and CDR2: LNHNV, YYDKDF (reference sequence). V lost 1 base and J 6 bases, leaving 9 bases between the germline ends. CDR3 protein: CATSRGVGDGYTF. CDR3 DNA: TGTGCCACCAGCAGAGGGGTGGGGGATGGCTACACCTTC.

V is TRBV19 and J is TRBJ1-2; weak D call: TRBD1 (6 bases). The ends were cut back, 9 bases at V and 8 bases at J, with 22 bases in the middle. This CDR3 contains 14 residues. Germline CDR1 and CDR2: LNHDA and SQIVND (reference sequence). CDR3 residues: CASSRGMGATGYTF. CDR3 nucleotides: TGTGCCAGCTCGAGGGGGATGGGAGCGACCGGCTACACCTTC.

The chain is built from TRBV24-1 and TRBJ2-7; tentative D call: TRBD2 (6 bases). V lost 3 bases and J lost 3, with 11 bases in between. Germline assignment: CDR1 KGHDR and CDR2 SFDVKD. The CDR3 totals 14 residues. The CDR3 is CATSDPGLFYEQYF. The CDR3 nucleotides are TGTGCCACCAGTGATCCCGGACTATTCTACGAGCAGTACTTC.

This clonotype has more than one count but fewer than ten. The chain has TRBV29-1 and TRBJ1-2; D unresolved. CDR1 is SQVTM and CDR2 is ANQGSEA in the germline V gene. The germline V and J ends were trimmed by 7 bases and 8 bases, with 23 bases remaining between them. The CDR3 runs to 14 residues. CDR3 nucleotides: TGCAGCGCAAGGCTTGGGGAGGGAGAACGCGGCTACACCTTC. As protein: CSARLGEGERGYTF.

The rearrangement joins TRBV11-3 to TRBJ1-1, with no clear D. The germline CDR1 and CDR2 sequences are SGHNT and YENEEA. With 2 bases removed from V and 2 bases from J, the gap between germline ends came to 6 bases. This CDR3 has 13 amino acids. For the CDR3, the DNA is TGTGCCAGCAGCTTAAGAGAAAACACTGAAGCTTTCTTT. Translating it yields CASSLRENTEAFF.